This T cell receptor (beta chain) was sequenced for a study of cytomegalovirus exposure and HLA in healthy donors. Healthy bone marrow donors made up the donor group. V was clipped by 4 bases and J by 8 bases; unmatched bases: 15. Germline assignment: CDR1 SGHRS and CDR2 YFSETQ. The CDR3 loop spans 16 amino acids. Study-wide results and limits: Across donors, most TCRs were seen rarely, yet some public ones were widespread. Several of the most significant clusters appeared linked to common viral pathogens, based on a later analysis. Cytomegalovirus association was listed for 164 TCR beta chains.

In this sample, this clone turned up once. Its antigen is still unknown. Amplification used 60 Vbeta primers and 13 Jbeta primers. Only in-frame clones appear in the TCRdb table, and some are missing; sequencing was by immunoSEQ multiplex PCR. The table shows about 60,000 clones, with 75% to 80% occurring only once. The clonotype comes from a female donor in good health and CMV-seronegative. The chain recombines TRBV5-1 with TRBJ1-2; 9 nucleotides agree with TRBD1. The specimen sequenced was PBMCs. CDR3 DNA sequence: TGCGCCAGCAGCCCGGGGGGAGCACAGGGGGCTGGAGGCTACACCTTC. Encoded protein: CASSPGGAQGAGGYTF.